These T cell receptor beta chains were read from a single sample in a study of blood T cell repertoires in COVID-19. TCRdb's copy holds only in-frame clones and misses some; the assay was immunoSEQ multiplex PCR. The data show 120,000 to 150,000 clones, around three quarters seen once. Specimen: peripheral blood. All receptors come from a man aged 50 or older with active or convalescent COVID-19. Both conserved end residues are trimmed from each CDR3.

J,V,CDR3
TRBJ1-1,TRBV14,ASSPRRDSEAF
TRBJ2-7,TRBV3-1/TRBV3-2,ASSHASGYEQY
TRBJ2-1,TRBV19,ATTRQGIDNEQF
TRBJ2-3,TRBV19,ASGHQGADTQY
TRBJ1-4,TRBV27,ASSLLQGGNEKLF
TRBJ2-7,TRBV4-2,ASSQDLSTGTYEQY
TRBJ2-7,TRBV7-9,ASSLTYRELEYEQY
TRBJ2-1,TRBV9,ASSLSGTSDNEQF
TRBJ2-1,TRBV5-1,ASSSPVGTRTLDEQF
TRBJ2-2,TRBV19,ASTERGSGTGELF
TRBJ2-7,TRBV7-6,ASSFPGMDEQY
TRBJ2-3,TRBV7-3,ASSPRLGLGGADTQY
TRBJ2-7,TRBV4-1,ASSPRTSEYYEQY
TRBJ2-5,TRBV10-3,AISERREETQY
TRBJ1-2,TRBV27,ASSRGPAGGGYGYT
TRBJ2-3,TRBV5-4,ASSLGGPDTQY